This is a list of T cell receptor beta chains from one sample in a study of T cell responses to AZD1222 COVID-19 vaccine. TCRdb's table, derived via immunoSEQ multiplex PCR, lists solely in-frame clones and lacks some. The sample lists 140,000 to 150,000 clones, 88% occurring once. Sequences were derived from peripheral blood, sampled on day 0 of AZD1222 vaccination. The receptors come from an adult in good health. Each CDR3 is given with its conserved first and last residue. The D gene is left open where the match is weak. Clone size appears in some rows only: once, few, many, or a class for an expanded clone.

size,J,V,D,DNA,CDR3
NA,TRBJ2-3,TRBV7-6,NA,TGTGCCAGCAGGTTGGGGGCGGGGGGCACAGATACGCAGTATTTT,CASRLGAGGTDTQYF
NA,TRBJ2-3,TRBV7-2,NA,TGTGCCAGCAGCTCGGAAATCGGGCTCGGTTGGGGATCAGATACGCAGTATTTT,CASSSEIGLGWGSDTQYF
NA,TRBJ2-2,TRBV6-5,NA,TGTGCCAGCAGTTACCCCAGCACCGGGGAGCTGTTTTTT,CASSYPSTGELFF
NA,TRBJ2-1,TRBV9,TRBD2,TGTGCCAGCAGCGCCCCGGGACTAGCGGGGCTTACGGATGAGCAGTTCTTC,CASSAPGLAGLTDEQFF
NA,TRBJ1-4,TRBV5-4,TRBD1,TGTGCCAGCAGTTCCAGACAGGGTAGTGATGAAAAACTGTTTTTT,CASSSRQGSDEKLFF
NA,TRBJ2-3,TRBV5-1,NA,TGCGCCAGCAGCGGTTGGGCGGGTAGCACAGATACGCAGTATTTT,CASSGWAGSTDTQYF
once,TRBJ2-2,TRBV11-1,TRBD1,TGTGCCAGCAGCATGACAGGGGGCTGGGACACCGGGGAGCTGTTTTTT,CASSMTGGWDTGELFF
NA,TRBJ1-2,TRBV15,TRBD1,TGTGCCACCAGCAGAAGTACCGGGACAGGGTATGGCTACACCTTC,CATSRSTGTGYGYTF
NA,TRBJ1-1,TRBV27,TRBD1,TGTGCCAGCAGTCCCAGAGCAGGGGGCGGGACCTATGAAGCTTTCTTT,CASSPRAGGGTYEAFF
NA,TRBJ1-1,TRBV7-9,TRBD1,TGTGCCAGCAGCTCGACAGGGGTGAACACTGAAGCTTTCTTT,CASSSTGVNTEAFF
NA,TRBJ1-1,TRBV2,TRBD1,TGTGCCAGCAGTCACGTTGCAGGGGGAGGCACTGAAGCTTTCTTT,CASSHVAGGGTEAFF
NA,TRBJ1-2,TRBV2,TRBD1,TGTGCCAGCAGTGAAAGGACAGGGAATGGCTACACCTTC,CASSERTGNGYTF
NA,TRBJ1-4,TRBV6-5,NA,TGTGCCAGCAGTTACGGGGCCTTAAATGAAAAACTGTTTTTT,CASSYGALNEKLFF
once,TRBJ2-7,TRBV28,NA,TGTGCCAGCAGATCGGACGCCTACGAGCAGTACTTC,CASRSDAYEQYF
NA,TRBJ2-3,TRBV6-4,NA,TGTGCCAGCAGTGACTCTCAGGGGGACTGGGATACGCAGTATTTT,CASSDSQGDWDTQYF
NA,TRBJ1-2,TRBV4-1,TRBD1,TGCGCCAGCAGCCAAGGGGTCGCCGGGACAGGGGACTATGGCTACACCTTC,CASSQGVAGTGDYGYTF
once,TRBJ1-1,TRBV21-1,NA,TGTGCCAGCATCCGCCGACAGGAGAACACTGAAGCTTTCTTT,CASIRRQENTEAFF
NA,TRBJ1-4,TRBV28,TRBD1,TGTGCCAGCATTCCGGGACAGGGACCTTCGGGGGGCGAAAAACTGTTTTTT,CASIPGQGPSGGEKLFF
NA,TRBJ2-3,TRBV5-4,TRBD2,TGTGCCAGCAGCTTGGAGACTAGCGGGGGACGAAATACGCAGTATTTT,CASSLETSGGRNTQYF
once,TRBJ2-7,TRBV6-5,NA,TGTGCCAGCAAACCGACTGTTCATCGGTTAGGCGAGCAGTACTTC,CASKPTVHRLGEQYF
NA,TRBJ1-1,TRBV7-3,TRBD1,TGTGCCAGCAGCTACGGACAGGGGCAGGGCACTGAAGCTTTCTTT,CASSYGQGQGTEAFF
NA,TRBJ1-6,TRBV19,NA,TGTGCCAGTAGTATAGGAACGGTCAATTCACCCCTCCACTTT,CASSIGTVNSPLHF
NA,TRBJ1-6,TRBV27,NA,TGTGCCAGCAGTTTATCGCAGACGAATAATTCACCCCTCCACTTT,CASSLSQTNNSPLHF
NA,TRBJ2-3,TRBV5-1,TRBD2,TGCGCCAGCACCCCGGGGGGAGGGAACACAGATACGCAGTATTTT,CASTPGGGNTDTQYF
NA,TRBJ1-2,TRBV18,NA,TGTGCCAGCTCACAAGTTTGGGAGTACACCTTC,CASSQVWEYTF
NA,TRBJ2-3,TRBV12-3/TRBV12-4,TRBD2,TGTGCCAGCAGCCCGGGGGGACATACGCAGTATTTT,CASSPGGHTQYF
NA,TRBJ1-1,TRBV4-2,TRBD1,TGTGCCAGCAGCCGACCGGGACAGGGAACTGAAGCTTTCTTT,CASSRPGQGTEAFF
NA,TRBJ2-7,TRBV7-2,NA,TGTGCCAGCAGCTTAGCGCCAGTTTCCTACGAGCAGTACTTC,CASSLAPVSYEQYF
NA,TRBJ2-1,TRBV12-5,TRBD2,TGTGCTAGTGGCCGACCGGGACTAGATGATGTAGAGCAGTTCTTC,CASGRPGLDDVEQFF
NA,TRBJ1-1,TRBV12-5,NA,TGTGCTAGTGGTTTGGGCAATAACAGGGTGAACACTGAAGCTTTCTTT,CASGLGNNRVNTEAFF
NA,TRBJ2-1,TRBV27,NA,TGTGCCAGCAGCCGGTACTCGGAGGGGGCCGGAGGGTACAATGAGCAGTTCTTC,CASSRYSEGAGGYNEQFF
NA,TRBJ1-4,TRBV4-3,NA,TGCGCCAGCAGCCAAGAGTTTTCTGGGGGCCGAACTGAAAAACTGTTTTTT,CASSQEFSGGRTEKLFF
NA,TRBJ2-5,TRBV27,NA,TGTGCCAGCAGTTTATATGGCGCGCCCGGCCAAGAGACCCAGTACTTC,CASSLYGAPGQETQYF
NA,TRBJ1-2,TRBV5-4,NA,TGTGCCAGCAGCTTGGAGGCTGCGGGGGGCTACACCTTC,CASSLEAAGGYTF
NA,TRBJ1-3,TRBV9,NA,TGTGCCAGCAGCGGCGTCGAGGACACCATATATTTT,CASSGVEDTIYF
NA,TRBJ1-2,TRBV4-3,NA,TGCGCCAGCAGCCAAGGTAGAGCAGGAACCTATGGCTACACCTTC,CASSQGRAGTYGYTF
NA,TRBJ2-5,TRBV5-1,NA,TGCGCCAGCAGCCGTACAGGCGACCAAGAGACCCAGTACTTC,CASSRTGDQETQYF
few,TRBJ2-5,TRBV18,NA,TGTGCCAGCTCACAGTCCAGAAACCAAGAGACCCAGTACTTC,CASSQSRNQETQYF
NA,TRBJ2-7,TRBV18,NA,TGTGCCAGCTCCCCGGACTCCTACGAGCAGTACTTC,CASSPDSYEQYF
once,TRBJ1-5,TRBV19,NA,TGTGCCAGTAGCTGGAGCAATCAGCCCCAGCATTTT,CASSWSNQPQHF
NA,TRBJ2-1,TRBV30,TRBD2,TGTGCCTGGAGTGTACGAGGCCTAGCGGTCTCCAATGAGCAGTTCTTC,CAWSVRGLAVSNEQFF
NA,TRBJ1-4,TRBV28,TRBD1,TGTGCCAGCAGTACCGGGACAGGGAATGAAAAACTGTTTTTT,CASSTGTGNEKLFF
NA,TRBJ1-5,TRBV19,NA,TGTGCCAGTAGTATAATACGACAGCCCCAGCATTTT,CASSIIRQPQHF
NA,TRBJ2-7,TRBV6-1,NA,TGTGCCAGCAGTGAAGGACTCGGGGGACCCTACGAGCAGTACTTC,CASSEGLGGPYEQYF
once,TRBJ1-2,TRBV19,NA,TGTGCCAGTAGTCCGTTACAGGGTCTCAATGGCTACACCTTC,CASSPLQGLNGYTF
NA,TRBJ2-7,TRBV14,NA,TGTGCCAGCAGCCAGACAACCTACGAGCAGTACTTC,CASSQTTYEQYF
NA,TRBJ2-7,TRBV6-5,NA,TGTGCCAGCAGTTACAGGGGTCATAGCTCCTACGAGCAGTACTTC,CASSYRGHSSYEQYF
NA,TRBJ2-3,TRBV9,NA,TGTGCCAGCACCCCCGGAGGGCGGACAGATACGCAGTATTTT,CASTPGGRTDTQYF